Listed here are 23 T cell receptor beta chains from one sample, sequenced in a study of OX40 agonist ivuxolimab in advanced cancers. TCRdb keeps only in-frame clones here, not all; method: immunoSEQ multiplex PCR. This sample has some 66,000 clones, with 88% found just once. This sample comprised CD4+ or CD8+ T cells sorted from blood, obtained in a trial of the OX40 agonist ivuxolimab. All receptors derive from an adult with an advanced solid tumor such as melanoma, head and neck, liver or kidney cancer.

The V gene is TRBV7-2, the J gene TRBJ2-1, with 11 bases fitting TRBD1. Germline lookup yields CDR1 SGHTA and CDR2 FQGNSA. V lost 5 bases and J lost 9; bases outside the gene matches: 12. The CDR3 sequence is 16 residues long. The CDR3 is CASSTTGTGGLGEQFF. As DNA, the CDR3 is TGTGCCAGCAGCACCACCGGGACAGGGGGGTTGGGTGAGCAGTTCTTC.

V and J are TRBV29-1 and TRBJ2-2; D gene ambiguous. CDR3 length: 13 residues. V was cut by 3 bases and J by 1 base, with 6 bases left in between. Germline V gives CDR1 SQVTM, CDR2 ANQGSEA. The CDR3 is CSVDVVNTGELFF. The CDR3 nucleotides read TGCAGCGTTGACGTGGTGAACACCGGGGAGCTGTTTTTT.

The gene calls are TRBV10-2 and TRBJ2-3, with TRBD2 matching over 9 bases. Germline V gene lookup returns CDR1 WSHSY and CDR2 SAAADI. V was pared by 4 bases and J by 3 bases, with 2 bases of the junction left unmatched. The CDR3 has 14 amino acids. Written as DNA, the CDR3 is TGCGCCAGCAGTGCTAGCGGGACAACAGATACGCAGTATTTT. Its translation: CASSASGTTDTQYF.

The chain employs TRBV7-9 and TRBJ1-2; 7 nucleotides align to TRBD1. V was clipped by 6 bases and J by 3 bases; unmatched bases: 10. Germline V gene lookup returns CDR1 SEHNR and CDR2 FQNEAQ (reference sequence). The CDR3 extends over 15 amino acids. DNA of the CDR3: TGTGCCAGCAGGTTGGACCTCGGGACAGACTATGGCTACACCTTC. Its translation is CASRLDLGTDYGYTF.

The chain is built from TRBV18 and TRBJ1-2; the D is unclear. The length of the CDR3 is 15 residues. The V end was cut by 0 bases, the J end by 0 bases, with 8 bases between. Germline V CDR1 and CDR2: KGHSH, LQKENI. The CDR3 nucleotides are TGTGCCAGCTCACCACCGAACAGCCCTAACTATGGCTACACCTTC. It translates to CASSPPNSPNYGYTF.

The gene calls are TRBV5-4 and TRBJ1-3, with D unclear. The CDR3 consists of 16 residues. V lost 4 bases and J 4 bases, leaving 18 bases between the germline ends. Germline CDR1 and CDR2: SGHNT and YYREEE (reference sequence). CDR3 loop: CASSPGGPSDGNTIYF. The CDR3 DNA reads TGTGCCAGCAGCCCCGGCGGACCGTCTGACGGAAACACCATATATTTT. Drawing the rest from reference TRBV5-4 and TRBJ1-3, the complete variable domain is ETGVTQSPTHLIKTRGQQVTLRCSSQSGHNTVSWYQQALGQGPQFIFQYYREEENGRGNFPPRFSGLQFPNYSSELNVNALELDDSALYLCASSPGGPSDGNTIYFGEGSWLTVV.

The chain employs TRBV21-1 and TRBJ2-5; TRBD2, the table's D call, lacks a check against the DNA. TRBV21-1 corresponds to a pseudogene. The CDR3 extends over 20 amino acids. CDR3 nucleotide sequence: TGTGCCAGCAGCAAAGTGGGCCGACGGCTAGCGGGAGGGCCCGAAGAGACCCAGTACTTC. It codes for CASSKVGRRLAGGPEETQYF.

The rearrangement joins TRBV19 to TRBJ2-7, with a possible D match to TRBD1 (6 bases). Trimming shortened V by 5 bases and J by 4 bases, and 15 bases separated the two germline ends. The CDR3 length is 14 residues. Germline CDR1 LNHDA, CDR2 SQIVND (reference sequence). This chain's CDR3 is CASSFTDRSYEQYF. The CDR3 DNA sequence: TGTGCCAGTAGTTTCACCGACAGGTCTTACGAGCAGTACTTC.

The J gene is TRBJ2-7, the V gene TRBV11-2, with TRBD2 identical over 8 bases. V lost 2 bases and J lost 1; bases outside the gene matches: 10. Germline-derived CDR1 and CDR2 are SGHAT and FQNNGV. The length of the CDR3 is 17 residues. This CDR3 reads CASSLSSRTSTSYEQYF. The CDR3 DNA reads TGTGCCAGCAGCTTATCCTCACGGACTAGCACATCCTACGAGCAGTACTTC. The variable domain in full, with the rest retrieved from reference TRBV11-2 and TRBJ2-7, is EAGVAQSPRYKIIEKRQSVAFWCNPISGHATLYWYQQILGQGPKLLIQFQNNGVVDDSQLPKDRFSAERLKGVDSTLKIQPAKLEDSAVYLCASSLSSRTSTSYEQYFGPGTRLTVT.

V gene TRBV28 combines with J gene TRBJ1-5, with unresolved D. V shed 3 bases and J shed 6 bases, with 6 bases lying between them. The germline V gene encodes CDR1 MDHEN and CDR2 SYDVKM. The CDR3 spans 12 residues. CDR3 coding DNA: TGTGCCAGCAGTTTGATAAGTCAGCCCCAGCATTTT. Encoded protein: CASSLISQPQHF.

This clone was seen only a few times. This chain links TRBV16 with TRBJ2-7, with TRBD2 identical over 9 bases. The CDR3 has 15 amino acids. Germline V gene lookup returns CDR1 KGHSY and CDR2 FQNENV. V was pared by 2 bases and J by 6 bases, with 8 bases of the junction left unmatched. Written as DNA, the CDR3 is TGTGCCAGCAGCCAAATTGCTAGCGGGAAAGGCGAGCAGTACTTC. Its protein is CASSQIASGKGEQYF.

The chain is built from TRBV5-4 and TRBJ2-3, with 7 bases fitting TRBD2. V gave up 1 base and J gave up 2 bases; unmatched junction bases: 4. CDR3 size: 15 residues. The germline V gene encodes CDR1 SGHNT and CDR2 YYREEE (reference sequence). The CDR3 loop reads CASSLKRGNTDTQYF. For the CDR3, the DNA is TGTGCCAGCAGCTTGAAGCGGGGAAACACAGATACGCAGTATTTT.

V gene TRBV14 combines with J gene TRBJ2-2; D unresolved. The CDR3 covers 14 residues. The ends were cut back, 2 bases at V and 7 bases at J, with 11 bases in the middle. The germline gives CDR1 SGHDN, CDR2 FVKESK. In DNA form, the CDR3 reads TGTGCCAGCAGCCAAATGAGAAGTGGCGGGGAGCTGTTTTTT. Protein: CASSQMRSGGELFF.

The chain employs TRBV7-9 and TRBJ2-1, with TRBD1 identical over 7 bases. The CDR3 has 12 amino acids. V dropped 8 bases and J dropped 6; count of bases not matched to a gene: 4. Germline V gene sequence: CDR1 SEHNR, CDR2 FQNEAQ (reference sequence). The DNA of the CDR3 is TGTGCCAGCTATGACAGGGCCAATGAGCAGTTCTTC. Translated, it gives CASYDRANEQFF.

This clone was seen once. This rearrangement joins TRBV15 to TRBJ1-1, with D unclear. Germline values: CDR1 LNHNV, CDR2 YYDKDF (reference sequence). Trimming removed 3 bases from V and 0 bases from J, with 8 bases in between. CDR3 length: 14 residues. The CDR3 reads CATSRGTVNTEAFF. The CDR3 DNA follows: TGTGCCACCAGCAGGGGAACAGTGAACACTGAAGCTTTCTTT.

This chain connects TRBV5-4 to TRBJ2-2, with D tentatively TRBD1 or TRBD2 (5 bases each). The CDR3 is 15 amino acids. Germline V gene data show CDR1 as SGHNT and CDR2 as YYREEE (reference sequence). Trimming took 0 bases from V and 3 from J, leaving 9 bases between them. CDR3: CASSLGGADTGELFF. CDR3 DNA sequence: TGTGCCAGCAGCTTGGGAGGGGCTGACACCGGGGAGCTGTTTTTT.

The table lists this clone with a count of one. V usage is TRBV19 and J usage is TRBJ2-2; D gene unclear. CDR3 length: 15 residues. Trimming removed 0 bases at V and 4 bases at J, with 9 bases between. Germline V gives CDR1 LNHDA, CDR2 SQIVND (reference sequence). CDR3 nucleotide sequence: TGTGCCAGTAGTATAGACCCCCAGGTCACCGGGGAGCTGTTTTTT. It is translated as CASSIDPQVTGELFF.

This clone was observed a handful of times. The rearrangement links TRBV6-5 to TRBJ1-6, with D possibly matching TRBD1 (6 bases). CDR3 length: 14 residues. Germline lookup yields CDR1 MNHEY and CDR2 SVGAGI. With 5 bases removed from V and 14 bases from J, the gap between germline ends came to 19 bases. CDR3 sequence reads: CASSDRWSRDALHF. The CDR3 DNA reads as TGTGCCAGCAGTGACAGGTGGTCCCGCGATGCCCTCCACTTT.

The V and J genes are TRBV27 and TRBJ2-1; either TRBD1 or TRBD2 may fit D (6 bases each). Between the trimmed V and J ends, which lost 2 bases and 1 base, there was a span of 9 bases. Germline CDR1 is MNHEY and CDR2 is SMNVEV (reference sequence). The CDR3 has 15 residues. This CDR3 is CASSLEGGSYNEQFF. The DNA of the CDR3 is TGTGCCAGCAGTTTAGAGGGGGGTTCCTACAATGAGCAGTTCTTC.

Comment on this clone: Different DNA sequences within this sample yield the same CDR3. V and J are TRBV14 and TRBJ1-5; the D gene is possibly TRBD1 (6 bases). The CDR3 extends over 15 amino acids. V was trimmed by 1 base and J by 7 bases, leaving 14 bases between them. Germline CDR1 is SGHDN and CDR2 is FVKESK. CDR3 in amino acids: CASSQGGGRNQPQHF. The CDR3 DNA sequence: TGTGCCAGCAGCCAAGGCGGGGGCAGAAACCAGCCCCAGCATTTT. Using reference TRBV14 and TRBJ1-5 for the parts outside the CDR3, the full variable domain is EAGVTQFPSHSVIEKGQTVTLRCDPISGHDNLYWYRRVMGKEIKFLLHFVKESKQDESGMPNNRFLAERTGGTYSTLKVQPAELEDSGVYFCASSQGGGRNQPQHFGDGTRLSIL.

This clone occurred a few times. The CDR3 DNA reads as TGTGCCAGCGGTGTAGTGGGGGGCGGACAGCCCCAGCATTTT. It is translated as CASGVVGGGQPQHF. V usage is TRBV6-5 and J usage is TRBJ1-5, with D perhaps matching TRBD1 (6 bases). The CDR3 length is 14 residues. Germline CDR1 is MNHEY and CDR2 is SVGAGI. The V end lost 8 bases, the J end lost 7 bases, and 18 bases lay between the germline ends.

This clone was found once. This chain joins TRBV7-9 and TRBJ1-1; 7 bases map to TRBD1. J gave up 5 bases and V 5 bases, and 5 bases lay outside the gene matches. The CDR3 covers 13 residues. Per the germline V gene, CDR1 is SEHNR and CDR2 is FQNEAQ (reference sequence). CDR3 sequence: CASSLEQGTEAFF. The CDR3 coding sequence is TGTGCCAGCAGCCTGGAACAGGGGACTGAAGCTTTCTTT.

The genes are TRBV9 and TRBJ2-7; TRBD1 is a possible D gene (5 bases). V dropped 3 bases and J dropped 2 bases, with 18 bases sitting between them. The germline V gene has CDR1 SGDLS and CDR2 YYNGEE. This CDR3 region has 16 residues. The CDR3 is CASSASPTVGPYEQYF. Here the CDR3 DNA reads TGTGCCAGCAGCGCCAGCCCGACAGTTGGGCCCTACGAGCAGTACTTC.